Each of the 23 T cell receptor beta chains below was sequenced from the same sample in a study of T-cell reconstitution after alpha-beta-depleted transplantation in children. Preparation of the TCRbeta library involved a method that used unique molecular identifiers. TCRdb analysed the PCR reads with MiXCR anew, one entry per CDR3 protein. The sample yields some 830,000 distinct CDR3 sequences, roughly 15% seen once. Material: PBMCs, mostly from graft donor cells, obtained 360 days after TCRalphabeta/CD19-depleted stem cell transplant. These receptors were collected from a male patient under 18 who had a stem cell transplant for acute lymphoblastic leukemia, so the T cells may come from the graft donor.

This clonotype has at least ten counts. V gene TRBV3-1 combines with J gene TRBJ1-1; D unresolved. Germline CDR1 is LGHDT and CDR2 is YNNKEL (reference sequence). The CDR3 spans 14 residues. V gave up 1 base and J gave up 0 bases, with 6 bases separating them. CDR3 DNA: TGTGCCAGCAGCCAAGGGCGGTTGAACACTGAAGCTTTCTTT. Translated: CASSQGRLNTEAFF.

This clonotype was recorded at least ten times. The genes are TRBV12-3 or TRBV12-4 and TRBJ1-3, with D perhaps matching TRBD1 (6 bases). The CDR3 is 15 amino acids. V lost 5 bases and J 0 bases, leaving 11 bases between the germline ends. The CDR3 is CASSPQGLSGNTIYF. Here the CDR3 DNA reads TGTGCCAGCAGTCCACAGGGTCTCTCTGGAAACACCATATATTTT.

The chain links TRBV16 to TRBJ1-5; 11 bases are shared with TRBD1. With V trimmed by 1 base and J by 5 bases, 4 bases remained unmatched. Germline V gene data show CDR1 as KGHSY and CDR2 as FQNENV. The CDR3 consists of 16 residues. Here the CDR3 reads CASSQWGQGVDQPQHF. The DNA for the CDR3 is TGTGCCAGCAGCCAATGGGGACAGGGGGTAGATCAGCCCCAGCATTTT.

The chain carries TRBV27 and TRBJ2-1; 10 nucleotides align to TRBD1. Trimming cost V 5 bases and J 9 bases; bases outside gene matches: 13. Looked up from germline, CDR1 is MNHEY and CDR2 is SMNVEV (reference sequence). The CDR3 has 16 amino acids. Here the CDR3 reads CASSGTGTGVEAEQFF. Here the CDR3 DNA reads TGTGCCAGCAGTGGAACCGGGACAGGGGTTGAGGCTGAGCAGTTCTTC.

This clonotype occurred many times. The chain links TRBV4-1 to TRBJ2-7, with D possibly matching TRBD1 (6 bases). The CDR3 has 15 amino acids. CDR1 MGHRA and CDR2 YSYEKL come from the germline V gene. The V and J ends lost 3 bases and 7 bases respectively, with 19 bases between them. The CDR3 sequence: CASSHFPGQLGEQYF. CDR3 nucleotide sequence: TGCGCCAGCAGCCACTTCCCGGGACAACTTGGTGAGCAGTACTTC.

This sequence joins TRBV12-3 or TRBV12-4 and TRBJ1-3; D is undetermined. The CDR3 contains 15 residues. The germline V and J ends were trimmed by 1 base and 3 bases, with 10 bases remaining between them. CDR3 region: CASSLGIRVGNTIYF. For the CDR3, the DNA is TGTGCCAGCAGTTTAGGTATCCGGGTTGGAAACACCATATATTTT.

The V and J genes are TRBV12-3 or TRBV12-4 and TRBJ2-3, with 13 nucleotides matching TRBD2. The CDR3 is 18 amino acids. Germline trimming cut 4 bases from V and 2 bases from J; bases unmatched to any gene: 9. DNA for the CDR3: TGTGCCAGCAGTTCCCCTAAACTAGCGGGAGGGCCCACAGATACGCAGTATTTT. Translated, it gives CASSSPKLAGGPTDTQYF.

The chain couples TRBV9 to TRBJ2-1; D remains unclear. Germline V gene data show CDR1 as SGDLS and CDR2 as YYNGEE. The length of the CDR3 is 12 residues. Deletions cut 1 base from V and 9 bases from J, with 8 bases between. In nucleotides, the CDR3 is TGTGCCAGCAGCGTAAGTCCGGGTGAGCAGTTCTTC. Translation gives CASSVSPGEQFF.

CDR3 bases: TGTGCCAGCAGCTTAACGTATAGCCCGAACACCGGGGAGCTGTTTTTT. The encoded protein is CASSLTYSPNTGELFF. The chain uses TRBV7-3 and TRBJ2-2; D is ambiguous. V lost 0 bases, J lost 0 bases, and 8 bases lay in between. The CDR3 totals 16 residues. Germline CDR1 reads SGHTA; CDR2 reads FQGTGA.

The chain joins TRBV20-1 to TRBJ2-7, with D perhaps TRBD1 (7 bases). The CDR3 length is 13 residues. The V end was cut by 1 base, the J end by 6 bases, with 13 bases between. Germline CDR1 and CDR2: DFQATT and SNEGSKA (reference sequence). The DNA of the CDR3 is TGCAGTGCTAGAGGGGCAGGGGGGATCGAGCAGTACTTC. Its protein product is CSARGAGGIEQYF.

This clonotype occurred a few times. The chain is built from TRBV29-1 and TRBJ2-3; TRBD1 aligns across 7 bases. Trimming at V came to 2 bases and at J to 4 bases, leaving 3 bases not matched to a gene. CDR1 and CDR2 (germline): SQVTM, ANQGSEA. The CDR3 has 13 residues. The CDR3 loop reads CSVEHRGADTQYF. CDR3 nucleotide sequence: TGCAGCGTTGAACACAGGGGTGCAGATACGCAGTATTTT.

This clonotype was seen repeatedly, ten times or more. The V and J genes are TRBV11-2 and TRBJ2-4; D gene unclear. V gave up 0 bases and J gave up 8 bases, with 5 bases separating them. This CDR3 is built from 12 residues. In germline, CDR1 is SGHAT, CDR2 FQNNGV. The CDR3 DNA follows: TGTGCCAGCAGCTTAGACACGGACATTCAGTACTTC. This encodes CASSLDTDIQYF.

This chain joins TRBV12-3 or TRBV12-4 and TRBJ1-3; D not certain. There are 15 residues in the CDR3. The ends were cut back, 4 bases at V and 4 bases at J, with 14 bases in the middle. Here the CDR3 reads CASSSRREGGNTIYF. DNA of the CDR3: TGTGCCAGCAGTTCCCGACGGGAGGGAGGAAACACCATATATTTT.

The rearrangement uses TRBV12-3 or TRBV12-4 and TRBJ1-1; D gene unclear. V lost 3 bases, J lost 12 bases, and 11 bases lay in between. CDR3 length equals 11 residues. CDR3 DNA sequence: TGTGCCAGCAGTTTGGATCGGTATCCTTTCTTT. It codes for CASSLDRYPFF.

V and J are TRBV12-3 or TRBV12-4 and TRBJ2-7; weak D call: TRBD2 (6 bases). V shed 2 bases and J shed 2 bases, with 13 bases lying between them. The CDR3 consists of 15 residues. The CDR3 sequence: CASSLTWGGAYEQYF. The DNA for the CDR3 is TGTGCCAGCAGTTTAACCTGGGGCGGGGCCTACGAGCAGTACTTC.

In this sample, this clonotype turned up a few times. The gene calls are TRBV12-3 or TRBV12-4 and TRBJ2-7; D gene uncertain. Trimming removed 1 base from V and 5 bases from J, with 12 bases in between. The CDR3 has 14 amino acids. The CDR3 nucleotides are TGTGCCAGCAGTTTAGTGCGGCAGGCCCACGAGCAGTACTTC. It is translated as CASSLVRQAHEQYF.

The chain carries TRBV10-3 and TRBJ2-7; 10 bases map to TRBD2. The germline CDR1 and CDR2 sequences are ENHRY and SYGVKD. Trimming cost V 0 bases and J 4 bases; bases outside gene matches: 15. The length of the CDR3 is 19 residues. The CDR3 nucleotides read TGTGCCATCAGTGAGTCGTTGGCGGAGACGGGACTAGCGTTATACGAGCAGTACTTC. Translating gives CAISESLAETGLALYEQYF.

This clonotype showed up many times. The chain uses TRBV7-9 and TRBJ2-7, with TRBD2 matching 9 bases. Germline values: CDR1 SEHNR, CDR2 FQNEAQ (reference sequence). The CDR3 has 14 amino acids. V lost 2 bases, J lost 6 bases, and 5 bases stayed unmatched. Here the CDR3 DNA reads TGTGCCAGCAGCTTACCGGGACTAGCTCCCGAGCAGTACTTC. It codes for CASSLPGLAPEQYF.

This clonotype was picked up a small number of times. The chain combines TRBV7-9 with TRBJ2-1; maybe TRBD1 (5 bases). Germline CDR1 SEHNR, CDR2 FQNEAQ (reference sequence). The CDR3 sequence is 13 residues long. Deletions cut 1 base from V and 7 bases from J, with 8 bases between. Here the CDR3 reads CASSLDNRNEQFF. The CDR3 DNA reads as TGTGCCAGCAGCTTAGATAACAGGAATGAGCAGTTCTTC.

The CDR3 here is CASSLGRRTVQFF. Written as DNA, the CDR3 is TGTGCCAGCAGCTTGGGGCGGCGGACCGTGCAGTTCTTC. The chain combines TRBV5-6 with TRBJ2-1, with D unclear. Per germline, CDR1 SGHDT and CDR2 YYEEEE. Trimming stripped 0 bases from V and 12 bases from J, with 13 bases between. The CDR3 covers 13 residues.

This clonotype was counted between two and nine times. The rearrangement uses TRBV12-3 or TRBV12-4 and TRBJ2-7; 10 nucleotides agree with TRBD1. J was trimmed by 2 bases and V by 5 bases; bases with no gene match: 3. CDR3 length: 14 residues. DNA for the CDR3: TGTGCCAGCAGTCAGACAGGGGGCCCCTACGAGCAGTACTTC. It codes for CASSQTGGPYEQYF.

This chain joins TRBV25-1 and TRBJ2-7, with D maybe TRBD2 (5 bases). Per the germline V gene, CDR1 is MGHDK and CDR2 is SYGVNS. CDR3 length equals 15 residues. The ends were cut back, 2 bases at V and 2 bases at J, with 13 bases in the middle. CDR3: CASSEEGSGPYEQYF. In nucleotides, the CDR3 is TGTGCCAGCAGTGAAGAAGGGAGCGGCCCCTACGAGCAGTACTTC.

This clonotype was observed a handful of times. The chain joins TRBV20-1 to TRBJ2-6; TRBD1 is a possible D gene (6 bases). The CDR3 extends over 19 amino acids. Germline CDR1 reads DFQATT; CDR2 reads SNEGSKA (reference sequence). The V and J ends lost 0 bases and 0 bases respectively, with 18 bases between them. In DNA form, the CDR3 reads TGCAGTGCTAGAGATGGCCCGACAGGTTTACACTCTGGGGCCAACGTCCTGACTTTC. Protein product: CSARDGPTGLHSGANVLTF.